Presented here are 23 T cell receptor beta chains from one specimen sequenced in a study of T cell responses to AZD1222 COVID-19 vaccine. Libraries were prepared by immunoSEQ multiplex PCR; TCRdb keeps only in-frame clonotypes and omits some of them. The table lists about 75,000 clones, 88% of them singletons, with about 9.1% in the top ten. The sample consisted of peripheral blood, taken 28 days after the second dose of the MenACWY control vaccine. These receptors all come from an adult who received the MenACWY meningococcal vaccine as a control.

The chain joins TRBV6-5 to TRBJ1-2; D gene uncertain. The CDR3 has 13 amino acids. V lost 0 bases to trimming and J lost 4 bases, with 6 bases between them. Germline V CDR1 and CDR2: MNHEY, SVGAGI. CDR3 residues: CASSYSGSYGYTF. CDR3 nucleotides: TGTGCCAGCAGTTACTCAGGAAGCTATGGCTACACCTTC.

CDR3 amino acids: CASSLSGGGGETQYF. CDR3 in DNA: TGTGCCAGCAGCTTGAGCGGCGGCGGCGGTGAGACCCAGTACTTC. The J gene is TRBJ2-5, the V gene TRBV11-2; maybe TRBD2 (5 bases). V was clipped by 3 bases and J by 5 bases, with 16 bases between them. This CDR3 comprises 15 residues. The germline V gene encodes CDR1 SGHAT and CDR2 FQNNGV.

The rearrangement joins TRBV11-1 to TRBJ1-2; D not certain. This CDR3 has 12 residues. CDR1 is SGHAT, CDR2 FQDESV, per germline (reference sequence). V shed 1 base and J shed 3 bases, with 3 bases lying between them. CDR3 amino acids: CASSLGDYGYTF. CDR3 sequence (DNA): TGTGCCAGCAGCTTAGGGGACTATGGCTACACCTTC.

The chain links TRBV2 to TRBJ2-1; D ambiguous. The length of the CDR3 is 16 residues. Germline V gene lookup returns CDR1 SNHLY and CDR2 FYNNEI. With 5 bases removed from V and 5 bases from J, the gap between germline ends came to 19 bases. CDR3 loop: CASSNPGPITNNEQFF. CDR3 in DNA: TGTGCCAGCAGTAACCCGGGCCCAATCACGAACAATGAGCAGTTCTTC. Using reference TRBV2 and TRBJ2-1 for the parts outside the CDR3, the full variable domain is EPEVTQTPSHQVTQMGQEVILRCVPISNHLYFYWYRQILGQKVEFLVSFYNNEISEKSEIFDDQFSVERPDGSNFTLKIRSTKLEDSAMYFCASSNPGPITNNEQFFGPGTRLTVL.

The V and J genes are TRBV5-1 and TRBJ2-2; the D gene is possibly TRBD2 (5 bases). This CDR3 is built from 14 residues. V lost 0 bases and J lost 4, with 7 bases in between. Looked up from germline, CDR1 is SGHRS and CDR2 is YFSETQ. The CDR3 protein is CASSLEAGTGELFF. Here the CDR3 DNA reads TGCGCCAGCAGCTTGGAGGCGGGCACCGGGGAGCTGTTTTTT.

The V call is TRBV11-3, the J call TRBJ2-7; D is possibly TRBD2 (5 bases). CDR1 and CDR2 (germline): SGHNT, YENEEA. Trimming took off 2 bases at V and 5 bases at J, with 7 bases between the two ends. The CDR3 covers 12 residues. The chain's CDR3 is CASSLFGNEQYF. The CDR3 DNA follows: TGTGCCAGCAGCTTATTCGGGAACGAGCAGTACTTC.

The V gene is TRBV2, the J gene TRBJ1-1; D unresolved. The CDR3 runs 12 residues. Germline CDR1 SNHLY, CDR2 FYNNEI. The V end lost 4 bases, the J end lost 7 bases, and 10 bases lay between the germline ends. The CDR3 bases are TGTGCCAGCAGTGGGGCCGGGATTGAAGCTTTCTTT. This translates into CASSGAGIEAFF.

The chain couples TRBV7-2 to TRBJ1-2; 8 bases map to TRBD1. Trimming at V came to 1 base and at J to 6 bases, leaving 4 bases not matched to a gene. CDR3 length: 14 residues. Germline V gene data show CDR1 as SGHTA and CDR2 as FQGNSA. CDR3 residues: CASSLVGQGDGYTF. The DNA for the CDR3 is TGTGCCAGCAGCTTAGTCGGACAGGGCGATGGCTACACCTTC. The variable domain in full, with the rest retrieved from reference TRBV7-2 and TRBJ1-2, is GAGVSQSPSNKVTEKGKDVELRCDPISGHTALYWYRQSLGQGLEFLIYFQGNSAPDKSGLPSDRFSAERTGGSVSTLTIQRTQQEDSAVYLCASSLVGQGDGYTFGSGTRLTVV.

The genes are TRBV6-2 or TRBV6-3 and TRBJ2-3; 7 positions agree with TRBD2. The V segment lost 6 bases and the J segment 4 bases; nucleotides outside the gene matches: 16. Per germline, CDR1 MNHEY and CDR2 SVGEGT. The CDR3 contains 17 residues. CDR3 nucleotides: TGTGCCAGCAGCCTGGGACTATACGGGGGTCGAGCAGATACGCAGTATTTT. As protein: CASSLGLYGGRADTQYF.

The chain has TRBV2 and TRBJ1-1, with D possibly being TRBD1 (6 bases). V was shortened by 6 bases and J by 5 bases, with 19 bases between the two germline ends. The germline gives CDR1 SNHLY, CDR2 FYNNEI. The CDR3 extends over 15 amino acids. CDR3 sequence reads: CASRWVGRGLTEAFF. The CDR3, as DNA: TGTGCCAGCAGGTGGGTCGGCAGGGGCCTAACTGAAGCTTTCTTT.

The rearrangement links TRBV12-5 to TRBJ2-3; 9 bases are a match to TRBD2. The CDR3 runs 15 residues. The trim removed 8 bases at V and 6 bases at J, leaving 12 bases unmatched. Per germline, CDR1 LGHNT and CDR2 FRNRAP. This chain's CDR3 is CASRWASGARDTQYF. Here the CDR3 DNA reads TGTGCTAGTCGCTGGGCTAGCGGGGCCCGGGATACGCAGTATTTT. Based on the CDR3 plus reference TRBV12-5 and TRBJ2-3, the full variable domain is DARVTQTPRHKVTEMGQEVTMRCQPILGHNTVFWYRQTMMQGLELLAYFRNRAPLDDSGMPKDRFSAEMPDATLATLKIQPSEPRDSAVYFCASRWASGARDTQYFGPGTRLTVL.

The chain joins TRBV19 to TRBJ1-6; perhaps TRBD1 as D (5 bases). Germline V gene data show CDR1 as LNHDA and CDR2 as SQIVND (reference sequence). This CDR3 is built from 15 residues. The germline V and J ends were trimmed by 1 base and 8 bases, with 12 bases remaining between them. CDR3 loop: CASSIAGEGDSPLHF. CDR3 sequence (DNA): TGTGCCAGTAGTATAGCGGGGGAGGGTGATTCACCCCTCCACTTT.

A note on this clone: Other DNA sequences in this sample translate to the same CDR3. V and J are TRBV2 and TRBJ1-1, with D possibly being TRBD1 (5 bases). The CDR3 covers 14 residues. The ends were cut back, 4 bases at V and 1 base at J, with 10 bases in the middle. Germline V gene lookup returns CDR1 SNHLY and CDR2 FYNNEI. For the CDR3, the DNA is TGTGCCAGCAGTGTGGGGCAGGGGAACACTGAAGCTTTCTTT. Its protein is CASSVGQGNTEAFF.

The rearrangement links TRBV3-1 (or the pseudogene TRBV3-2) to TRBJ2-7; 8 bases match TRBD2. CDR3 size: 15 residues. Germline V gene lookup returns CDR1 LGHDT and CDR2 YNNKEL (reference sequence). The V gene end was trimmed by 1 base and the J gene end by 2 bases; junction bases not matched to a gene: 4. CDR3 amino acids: CASSQVPAGAYEQYF. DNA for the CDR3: TGTGCCAGCAGCCAAGTGCCAGCGGGGGCCTACGAGCAGTACTTC.

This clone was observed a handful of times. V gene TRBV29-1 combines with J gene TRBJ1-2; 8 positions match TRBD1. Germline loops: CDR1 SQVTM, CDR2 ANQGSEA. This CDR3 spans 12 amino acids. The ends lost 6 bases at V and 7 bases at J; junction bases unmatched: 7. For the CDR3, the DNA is TGCAGCGTGGGGACAGGCGGAGGTGGCTACACCTTC. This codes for CSVGTGGGGYTF.

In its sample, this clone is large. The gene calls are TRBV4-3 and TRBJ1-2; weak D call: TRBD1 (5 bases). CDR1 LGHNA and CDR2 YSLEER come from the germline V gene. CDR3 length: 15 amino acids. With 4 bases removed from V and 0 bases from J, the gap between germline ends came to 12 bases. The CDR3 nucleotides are TGCGCCAGCAGCCGAGTGGGGGAGTCTAACTATGGCTACACCTTC. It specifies CASSRVGESNYGYTF.

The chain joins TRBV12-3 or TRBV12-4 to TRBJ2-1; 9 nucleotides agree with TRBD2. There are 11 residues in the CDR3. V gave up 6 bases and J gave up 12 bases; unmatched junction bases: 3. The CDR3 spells CASSLRGGQFF. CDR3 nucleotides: TGTGCCAGCAGCCTGCGGGGGGGGCAGTTCTTC.

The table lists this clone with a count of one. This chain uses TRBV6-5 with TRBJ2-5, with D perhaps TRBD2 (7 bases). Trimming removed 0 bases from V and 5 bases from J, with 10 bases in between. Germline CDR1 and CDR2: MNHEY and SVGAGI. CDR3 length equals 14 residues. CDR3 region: CASSYSGGPETQYF. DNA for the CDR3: TGTGCCAGCAGTTACTCGGGGGGGCCGGAGACCCAGTACTTC.

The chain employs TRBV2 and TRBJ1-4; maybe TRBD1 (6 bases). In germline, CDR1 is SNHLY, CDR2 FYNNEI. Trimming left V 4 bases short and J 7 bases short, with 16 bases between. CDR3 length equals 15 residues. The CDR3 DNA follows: TGTGCCAGCAGTGGGGGTTACGGGGGCATTGAAAAACTGTTTTTT. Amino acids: CASSGGYGGIEKLFF.

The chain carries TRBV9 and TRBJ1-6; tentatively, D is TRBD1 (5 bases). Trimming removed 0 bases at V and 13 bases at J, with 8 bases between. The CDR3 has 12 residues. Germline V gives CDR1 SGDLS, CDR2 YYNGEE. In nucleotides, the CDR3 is TGTGCCAGCAGCGTAGAGGGGAATCCCCTCCACTTT. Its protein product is CASSVEGNPLHF.

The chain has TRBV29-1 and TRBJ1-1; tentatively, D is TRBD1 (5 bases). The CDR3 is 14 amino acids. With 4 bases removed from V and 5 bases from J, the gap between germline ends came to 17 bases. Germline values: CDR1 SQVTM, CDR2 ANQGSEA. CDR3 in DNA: TGCAGCGTTGGGACCGGGGGTGATGGGACTGAAGCTTTCTTT. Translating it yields CSVGTGGDGTEAFF.

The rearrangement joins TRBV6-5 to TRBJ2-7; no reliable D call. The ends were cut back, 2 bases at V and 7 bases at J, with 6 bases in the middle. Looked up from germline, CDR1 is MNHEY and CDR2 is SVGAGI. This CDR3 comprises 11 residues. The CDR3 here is CASSYAAEQYF. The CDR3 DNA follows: TGTGCCAGCAGTTACGCGGCAGAGCAGTACTTC.

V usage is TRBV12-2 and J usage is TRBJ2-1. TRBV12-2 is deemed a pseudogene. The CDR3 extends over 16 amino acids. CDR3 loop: CASRFIVRDHLNEQFF. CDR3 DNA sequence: TGTGCAAGTCGCTTCATAGTAAGGGACCATCTCAATGAGCAGTTCTTC.